This paragraph reports one TCR beta chain. The target antigen is unknown. A universal primer site was incorporated via template switching, and the cDNA contained unique molecular identifiers. Each CDR3 protein is one row after TCRdb ran MiXCR on the 5' RACE reads. This sample has 500,000 or so distinct CDR3 sequences, with approximately 15% found just once. The sample belongs to a study of identical twins. Study findings and constraints: Memory repertoires showed no such pattern, whereas abundant cord blood beta clonotypes carried fewer insertions.

The CDR3 extends over 16 amino acids. Germline lookup yields CDR1 MNHEY and CDR2 SVGEGT. Trimming stripped 5 bases from V and 4 bases from J, with 20 bases between. The same specimen was also included in a second study, on yellow fever vaccine responses in identical twins.

The sequenced sample was CD4+ T cells sorted from blood. The clonotype originates from a woman aged 18 to 35 in good health. The genes are TRBV6-2 or TRBV6-3 and TRBJ2-5; D possibly corresponds to TRBD1 (5 bases). The chain's CDR3 is CASSQPLTAVSETQYF. The DNA for the CDR3 is TGTGCCAGCAGTCAACCCTTGACAGCCGTGTCAGAGACCCAGTACTTC.